The clone carrying this T cell receptor beta chain came up a few times. What it binds is not known. The CDR3 covers 17 residues. V shed 5 bases and J 0 bases; nucleotides not matched to a gene: 10. The germline CDR1 and CDR2 sequences are DFQATT and SNEGSKA (reference sequence). TCRdb redid the calling of the 5' RACE reads with MiXCR, one entry per CDR3 protein. The sample lists a few hundred thousand distinct CDR3 sequences; about 20% were seen once. The data stem from a study of CD8 T cells in ankylosing spondylitis. The study, taken as a whole, reports: Matched ankylosing spondylitis synovial fluid reportedly showed significant enrichment of disease-linked clones.

The specimen sequenced was blood, either unsorted or a sorted T cell fraction (not recorded which). This receptor was taken from a male donor with ankylosing spondylitis or in good health (not recorded which). The rearrangement joins TRBV20-1 to TRBJ2-1; 10 bases line up with TRBD2. The CDR3 protein is CSAGSGRPLLSYNEQFF. CDR3 in DNA: TGCAGTGCTGGTAGCGGGAGGCCCTTGCTCTCCTACAATGAGCAGTTCTTC.